This T cell receptor (beta chain) was captured in a study of blood T cell repertoires in COVID-19. Study details: Donors in the United States, Italy and Spain gave samples during acute or convalescent COVID-19. Nucleic acid was either cDNA or gDNA, and it came from T cells, B-cell-depleted T cells, or PBMCs.

J gave up 2 bases and V 6 bases, and 11 bases lay outside the gene matches. Germline assignment: CDR1 LNHDA and CDR2 SQIVND (reference sequence). The CDR3 consists of 17 residues. As originally analysed: Amplifying reference gene primers gave estimates of nucleated cell counts. Using immunoSEQ multiplex PCR, the repertoire was profiled, and TCRdb retains in-frame clones only, with some absent. The D gene and trimming were derived from the DNA, and the V and J assignments and clone size from that table. The data contain 150,000 to 200,000 clones, 80% to 90% of them seen just once; the ten biggest clones take up roughly 8.2%.

This chain joins TRBV19 and TRBJ1-2, with 11 nucleotides matching TRBD1. The clonotype was recovered from a man between 60 and 70 years old with acute or convalescent COVID-19. The source material was peripheral blood. The CDR3 coding sequence is TGTGCCAGTAGACCTTCCTGGGACAGGGGGGGAAACTATGGCTACACCTTC. Translating gives CASRPSWDRGGNYGYTF.